The next 11 T cell receptor beta chains were all read from a single sample in a study of blood T cell repertoires in COVID-19. The table came from immunoSEQ multiplex PCR; TCRdb's copy has only in-frame clones and leaves some out. Of over 200,000 clones listed, 85% to 90% are singletons. Sequenced: peripheral blood. The receptors originated from a woman aged 60-75 years with acute or convalescent COVID-19.

The chain is built from TRBV10-3 and TRBJ1-1; no definite D call. The CDR3 has 12 residues. Deletions cut 4 bases from V and 4 bases from J, with 7 bases between. Germline CDR1 reads ENHRY; CDR2 reads SYGVKD. CDR3 DNA sequence: TGTGCCATCAGTGCAGGTGGCACTGAAGCTTTCTTT. Translated: CAISAGGTEAFF.

This clone is a singleton in its sample. V is TRBV19 and J is TRBJ1-2; 9 nucleotides align to TRBD1. V dropped 5 bases and J dropped 8; count of bases not matched to a gene: 6. The length of the CDR3 is 13 residues. Germline V lookup: CDR1 LNHDA, CDR2 SQIVND (reference sequence). CDR3 in DNA: TGTGCCAGTAGTGCAACAGGGGGCGGGGGCTACACCTTC. Translating it yields CASSATGGGGYTF.

This CDR3 reads CASSRGTTVSYGYTF. CDR3 DNA: TGTGCCAGCAGTCGGGGGACGACAGTCAGCTATGGCTACACCTTC. The gene calls are TRBV25-1 and TRBJ1-2; maybe TRBD1 (5 bases). Trimming took 5 bases from V and 4 from J, leaving 17 bases between them. The CDR3 runs 15 residues. CDR1 is MGHDK and CDR2 is SYGVNS in the germline V gene.

This chain links TRBV11-2 with TRBJ2-2; 7 nucleotides align to TRBD2. V lost 5 bases, J lost 9 bases, and 9 bases stayed unmatched. The CDR3 is 14 residues long. The V gene's germline CDR1 is SGHAT and CDR2 FQNNGV. The DNA for the CDR3 is TGTGCCAGCAGCATAGGGACTACCCCTCGGGAGCTGTTTTTT. Translating it yields CASSIGTTPRELFF. Complete variable domain (other parts from reference TRBV11-2 and TRBJ2-2): EAGVAQSPRYKIIEKRQSVAFWCNPISGHATLYWYQQILGQGPKLLIQFQNNGVVDDSQLPKDRFSAERLKGVDSTLKIQPAKLEDSAVYLCASSIGTTPRELFFGEGSRLTVL.

This clone was seen only once. One end of the junction does not line up with germline, which may come from a read error. This chain links TRBV13 with TRBJ2-2; D might be TRBD1 (5 bases). The germline V gene has CDR1 PRHDT and CDR2 FYEKMQ (reference sequence). The CDR3 spans 17 residues. CDR3 region: CASTLTYSFQGTGELFF. CDR3 nucleotide sequence: TGTGCCAGCACCTTAACATACTCGTTCCAGGGCACCGGGGAGCTGTTTTTT.

This chain connects TRBV19 to TRBJ2-4; 10 positions match TRBD2. This CDR3 is built from 16 residues. Germline V CDR1 and CDR2: LNHDA, SQIVND (reference sequence). Losses at the gene ends were 1 base for V and 4 bases for J; bases not matched to a gene: 4. CDR3 residues: CASSIVTSGWKNIQYF. CDR3 bases: TGTGCCAGTAGTATAGTGACTAGCGGGTGGAAAAACATTCAGTACTTC.

The chain links TRBV11-2 to TRBJ1-1; the D is unclear. The CDR3 consists of 15 residues. V lost 1 base to trimming and J lost 0 bases, with 9 bases between them. Germline V gene data show CDR1 as SGHAT and CDR2 as FQNNGV. The CDR3, as DNA: TGTGCCAGCAGCTTAGTAACAGTTCTGAACACTGAAGCTTTCTTT. Its protein product is CASSLVTVLNTEAFF.

The chain carries TRBV7-9 and TRBJ2-3; D ambiguous. The ends were cut back, 2 bases at V and 0 bases at J, with 12 bases in the middle. This CDR3 comprises 16 residues. Germline values: CDR1 SEHNR, CDR2 FQNEAQ (reference sequence). For the CDR3, the DNA is TGTGCCAGCAGCTTAATGCGGTACCCTAGCACAGATACGCAGTATTTT. Its protein is CASSLMRYPSTDTQYF.

The count of this clone is one. The rearrangement uses TRBV11-2 and TRBJ1-1; possibly TRBD1 for D (6 bases). The length of the CDR3 is 15 residues. V lost 5 bases to trimming and J lost 1 base, with 14 bases between them. In germline, CDR1 is SGHAT, CDR2 FQNNGV. Here the CDR3 reads CASSISQGTNTEAFF. In nucleotides, the CDR3 is TGTGCCAGCAGCATATCTCAGGGGACGAACACTGAAGCTTTCTTT.

The chain joins TRBV9 to TRBJ2-7; the match to TRBD2 covers 10 bases. Losses at the gene ends were 4 bases for V and 6 bases for J; bases not matched to a gene: 19. The CDR3 is 18 residues long. Germline V CDR1 and CDR2: SGDLS, YYNGEE. The CDR3 DNA reads TGTGCCAGCAGCTTCTCCATCGGGGGGGCTAGCGGGAGACCCGAGCAGTACTTC. This sequence encodes CASSFSIGGASGRPEQYF.

This clone was counted only a few times. This chain uses TRBV4-2 with TRBJ2-2, with TRBD1 matching 9 bases. CDR1 and CDR2 from the germline V gene are LGHNA and YNFKEQ. J gave up 0 bases and V 4 bases, and 12 bases lay outside the gene matches. The CDR3 has 19 residues. CDR3 coding DNA: TGTGCCAGCAGCCGCCCGGGACAGGGTACAACTACGAACACCGGGGAGCTGTTTTTT. Its translation: CASSRPGQGTTTNTGELFF.